Following are 17 T cell receptor beta chains from one sample sequenced in a study of shared clonotypes between healthy human individuals. The assay was immunoSEQ multiplex PCR, and TCRdb's table has in-frame clones only and misses some. Of 1.5 million to 1.9 million clones listed, 95% to 99% are singletons. The sequenced sample was naive CD4+ T cells sorted from blood. Sample subset: CD45RA+ positively selected. The receptors come from a man aged 30-40 years in good health.

The chain employs TRBV18 and TRBJ2-3, with 9 bases lining up with TRBD2. This CDR3 is 17 amino acids long. Trimming took 0 bases from V and 4 from J; bases not matched to a gene: 8. Germline CDR1 reads KGHSH; CDR2 reads LQKENI. CDR3 in DNA: TGTGCCAGCTCACCACCTAGCGGGAGACAAGGGGCAGATACGCAGTATTTT. Amino acids: CASSPPSGRQGADTQYF. The entire variable domain, with the rest obtained from reference TRBV18 and TRBJ2-3, is as follows: NAGVMQNPRHLVRRRGQEARLRCSPMKGHSHVYWYRQLPEEGLKFMVYLQKENIIDESGMPKERFSAEFPKEGPSILRIQQVVRGDSAAYFCASSPPSGRQGADTQYFGPGTRLTVL.

CDR3 sequence reads: CASSPPRTQHPTEAFF. CDR3 coding DNA: TGTGCCAGCTCACCACCCAGGACGCAGCATCCCACTGAAGCTTTCTTT. This chain connects TRBV18 to TRBJ1-1; unclear D gene. In germline, CDR1 is KGHSH, CDR2 LQKENI. This CDR3 region has 16 residues. V lost 0 bases, J lost 4 bases, and 15 bases lay in between. Looking up the rest from reference TRBV18 and TRBJ1-1 gives the full variable domain: NAGVMQNPRHLVRRRGQEARLRCSPMKGHSHVYWYRQLPEEGLKFMVYLQKENIIDESGMPKERFSAEFPKEGPSILRIQQVVRGDSAAYFCASSPPRTQHPTEAFFGQGTRLTVV.

V usage is TRBV5-1 and J usage is TRBJ2-7; a weak D match, TRBD2 (6 bases). V gave up 1 base and J gave up 5 bases, with 19 bases separating them. The CDR3 loop spans 16 amino acids. CDR1 SGHRS and CDR2 YFSETQ come from the germline V gene. CDR3 loop: CASSLLPRWGDHEQYF. The CDR3 nucleotides read TGCGCCAGCAGCTTGTTACCCCGCTGGGGGGACCACGAGCAGTACTTC. The complete variable domain, with remaining parts taken from reference TRBV5-1 and TRBJ2-7, reads KAGVTQTPRYLIKTRGQQVTLSCSPISGHRSVSWYQQTPGQGLQFLFEYFSETQRNKGNFPGRFSGRQFSNSRSEMNVSTLELGDSALYLCASSLLPRWGDHEQYFGPGTRLTVT.

The chain carries TRBV9 and TRBJ2-7; 7 bases map to TRBD2. V trimming: 1 base; J trimming: 1 base; junction bases outside the gene matches: 14. Germline CDR1 SGDLS, CDR2 YYNGEE. This CDR3 spans 18 amino acids. For the CDR3, the DNA is TGTGCCAGCAGCGTATCCCCTTGGGGGAGGGCCAGTTCCTACGAGCAGTACTTC. It is translated as CASSVSPWGRASSYEQYF.

The rearrangement links TRBV18 to TRBJ2-6, with a possible D match to TRBD1 (5 bases). This CDR3 has 17 residues. With 3 bases removed from V and 1 base from J, the gap between germline ends came to 13 bases. Germline V gene data show CDR1 as KGHSH and CDR2 as LQKENI. The CDR3 is CASSPKLRGSGANVLTF. The CDR3 nucleotides are TGTGCCAGCTCACCGAAACTAAGGGGATCTGGGGCCAACGTCCTGACTTTC.

The genes are TRBV6-5 and TRBJ2-2; no firm D call. In germline, CDR1 is MNHEY, CDR2 SVGAGI. The V gene lost 8 bases and the J gene lost 6 bases, with 10 bases spanning the gap. CDR3 length: 12 residues. The CDR3 sequence: CASGVSAGELFF. CDR3 DNA sequence: TGTGCCAGCGGTGTGAGTGCCGGGGAGCTGTTTTTT.

V is TRBV5-4 and J is TRBJ2-2; TRBD1 agrees at 10 bases. This CDR3 has 15 amino acids. With 5 bases clipped from V and 5 bases from J, the junction kept 6 bases outside the gene matches. CDR1 SGHNT and CDR2 YYREEE come from the germline V gene (reference sequence). This CDR3 is CASRVGQGFTGELFF. In nucleotides, the CDR3 is TGTGCCAGCAGAGTGGGACAGGGGTTTACCGGGGAGCTGTTTTTT.

This clone was seen a single time. The chain combines TRBV6-5 with TRBJ1-4, with TRBD1 identical over 8 bases. This CDR3 spans 16 amino acids. Germline V lookup: CDR1 MNHEY, CDR2 SVGAGI. V dropped 2 bases and J dropped 3; count of bases not matched to a gene: 5. The CDR3 protein is CASSYSYRGANEKLFF. Here the CDR3 DNA reads TGTGCCAGCAGTTACAGTTACAGGGGGGCTAATGAAAAACTGTTTTTT.

The V call is TRBV5-4, the J call TRBJ1-4; 10 bases match TRBD1. The CDR3 loop spans 14 amino acids. The V and J ends lost 4 bases and 8 bases, in that order; junction bases with no gene match: 5. CDR1 SGHNT and CDR2 YYREEE come from the germline V gene (reference sequence). In DNA form, the CDR3 reads TGTGCCAGCAGCCCGACAGGGGGCGGCGAAAAACTGTTTTTT. It specifies CASSPTGGGEKLFF. Full variable domain (rest looked up from reference TRBV5-4 and TRBJ1-4): ETGVTQSPTHLIKTRGQQVTLRCSSQSGHNTVSWYQQALGQGPQFIFQYYREEENGRGNFPPRFSGLQFPNYSSELNVNALELDDSALYLCASSPTGGGEKLFFGSGTQLSVL.

The chain recombines TRBV7-6 with TRBJ1-3; perhaps TRBD1 as D (6 bases). V was pared by 4 bases and J by 4 bases, with 17 bases between. Germline assignment: CDR1 SGHVS and CDR2 FNYEAQ. The CDR3 contains 16 residues. The CDR3 spells CASSSIQGALGNTIYF. CDR3 nucleotide sequence: TGTGCCAGCAGCTCGATACAGGGAGCTCTAGGAAACACCATATATTTT.

The genes are TRBV19 and TRBJ2-7; 7 nucleotides align to TRBD1. The CDR3 covers 15 residues. Looked up from germline, CDR1 is LNHDA and CDR2 is SQIVND (reference sequence). The V segment lost 5 bases and the J segment 5 bases; nucleotides outside the gene matches: 12. The CDR3 sequence is CASSSVDRVFHEQYF. For the CDR3, the DNA is TGTGCCAGTAGTTCTGTTGACAGGGTATTCCACGAGCAGTACTTC.

Points on this clone: The sample holds other DNA sequences that translate to the same CDR3. This CDR3 reads CASSLPSTDTQYF. As DNA, the CDR3 is TGTGCCAGCAGCTTACCGAGCACAGATACGCAGTATTTT. The rearrangement uses TRBV7-2 and TRBJ2-3; D uncertain. Looked up from germline, CDR1 is SGHTA and CDR2 is FQGNSA. The CDR3 totals 13 residues. V shed 2 bases and J shed 0 bases, with 3 bases lying between them. The full variable domain, in which reference TRBV7-2 and TRBJ2-3 provide the parts outside the CDR3, is GAGVSQSPSNKVTEKGKDVELRCDPISGHTALYWYRQSLGQGLEFLIYFQGNSAPDKSGLPSDRFSAERTGGSVSTLTIQRTQQEDSAVYLCASSLPSTDTQYFGPGTRLTVL.

The chain uses TRBV25-1 and TRBJ1-1; D call uncertain. V shed 6 bases and J shed 1 base, with 12 bases lying between them. Germline values: CDR1 MGHDK, CDR2 SYGVNS. This CDR3 is built from 14 residues. The chain's CDR3 is CASSSRAANTEAFF. The CDR3 bases are TGTGCCAGCAGCTCCCGGGCAGCGAACACTGAAGCTTTCTTT.

V and J are TRBV5-4 and TRBJ2-5; tentatively, D is TRBD1 (5 bases). Germline CDR1 reads SGHNT; CDR2 reads YYREEE (reference sequence). This CDR3 has 14 residues. With 5 bases removed from V and 7 bases from J, the gap between germline ends came to 18 bases. The CDR3 loop reads CASSHWGKRRTQYF. The CDR3 DNA is TGTGCCAGCAGTCACTGGGGCAAGAGGAGGACCCAGTACTTC.

The J gene is TRBJ2-1, the V gene TRBV7-6; the D call may be TRBD1 or TRBD2 (6 bases each). Trimming took off 3 bases at V and 0 bases at J, with 12 bases between the two ends. There are 16 residues in the CDR3. Germline-derived CDR1 and CDR2 are SGHVS and FNYEAQ. This chain's CDR3 is CASSLAGHSSYNEQFF. Written as DNA, the CDR3 is TGTGCCAGCAGCTTGGCGGGACACAGCTCCTACAATGAGCAGTTCTTC.

This clone has only one observation. The V and J genes are TRBV28 and TRBJ1-5; D might be TRBD1 (5 bases). Trimming took off 8 bases at V and 11 bases at J, with 16 bases between the two ends. The germline V gene has CDR1 MDHEN and CDR2 SYDVKM. CDR3 size: 12 residues. Here the CDR3 DNA reads TGTGCCAGCGGTACCGGGGGATGGTCCCAGCATTTT. The encoded protein is CASGTGGWSQHF.

V is TRBV5-1 and J is TRBJ1-2, with no clear D. This CDR3 is 16 amino acids long. Germline V lookup: CDR1 SGHRS, CDR2 YFSETQ. V was clipped by 0 bases and J by 1 base, with 13 bases between them. The CDR3 nucleotides read TGCGCCAGCAGCTTGGTCGCGACAAGCGGTAACTATGGCTACACCTTC. This sequence encodes CASSLVATSGNYGYTF.